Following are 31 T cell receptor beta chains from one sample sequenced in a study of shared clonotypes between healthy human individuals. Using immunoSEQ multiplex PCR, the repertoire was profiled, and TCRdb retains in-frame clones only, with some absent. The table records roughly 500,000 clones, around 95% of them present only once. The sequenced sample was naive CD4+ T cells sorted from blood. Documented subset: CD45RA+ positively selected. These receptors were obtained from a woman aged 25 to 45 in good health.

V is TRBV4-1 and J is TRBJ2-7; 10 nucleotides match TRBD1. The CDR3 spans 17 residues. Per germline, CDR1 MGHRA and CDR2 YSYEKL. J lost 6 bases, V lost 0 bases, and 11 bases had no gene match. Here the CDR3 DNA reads TGCGCCAGCAGCCAAGAGGTAGTAGGACAGGGGGTTGGCGAGCAGTACTTC. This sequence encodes CASSQEVVGQGVGEQYF.

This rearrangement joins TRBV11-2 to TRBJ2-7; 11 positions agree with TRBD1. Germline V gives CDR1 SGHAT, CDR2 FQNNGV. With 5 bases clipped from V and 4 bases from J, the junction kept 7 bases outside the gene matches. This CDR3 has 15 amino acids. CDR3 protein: CASSLGTGGRYEQYF. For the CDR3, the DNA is TGTGCCAGCAGCCTCGGGACAGGGGGTAGGTACGAGCAGTACTTC.

As DNA, the CDR3 is TGTGCCAGCAGCCCTTACAGGGACTACGAGCAGTACTTC. Translating gives CASSPYRDYEQYF. V is TRBV28 and J is TRBJ2-7; tentatively, D is TRBD1 (6 bases). The CDR3 extends over 13 amino acids. V was trimmed by 6 bases and J by 3 bases, leaving 12 bases between them. CDR1 MDHEN and CDR2 SYDVKM come from the germline V gene.

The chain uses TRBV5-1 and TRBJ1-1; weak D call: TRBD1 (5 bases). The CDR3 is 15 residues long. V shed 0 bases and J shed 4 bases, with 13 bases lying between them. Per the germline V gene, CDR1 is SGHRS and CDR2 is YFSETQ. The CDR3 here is CASSLGGRQGTEAFF. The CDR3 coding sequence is TGCGCCAGCAGCTTGGGCGGCCGGCAGGGCACTGAAGCTTTCTTT.

CDR3 in DNA: TGTGCCAGCAGTGGACGACCCGGCCACGAGCAGTACTTC. Encoded protein: CASSGRPGHEQYF. The chain is built from TRBV6-4 and TRBJ2-7; D gene ambiguous. Germline values: CDR1 MRHNA, CDR2 SNTAGT. The CDR3 totals 13 residues. V lost 4 bases and J lost 5, with 12 bases in between.

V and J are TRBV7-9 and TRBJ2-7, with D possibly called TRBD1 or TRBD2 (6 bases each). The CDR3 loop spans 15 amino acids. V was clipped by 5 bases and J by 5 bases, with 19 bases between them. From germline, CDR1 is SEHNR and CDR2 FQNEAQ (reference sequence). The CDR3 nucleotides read TGTGCCAGCAGCGCGCGAGGGGGGTTGGGCCACGAGCAGTACTTC. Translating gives CASSARGGLGHEQYF.

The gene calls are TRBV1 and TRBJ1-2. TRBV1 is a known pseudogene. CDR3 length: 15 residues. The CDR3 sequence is CTSSPIVRKTYGYTF. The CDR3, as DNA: TGCACCAGCAGCCCAATTGTGCGAAAGACCTATGGCTACACCTTC.

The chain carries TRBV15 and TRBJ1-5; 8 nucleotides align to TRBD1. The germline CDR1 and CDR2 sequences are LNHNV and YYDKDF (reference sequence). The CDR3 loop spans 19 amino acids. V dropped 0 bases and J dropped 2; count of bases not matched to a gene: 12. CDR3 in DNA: TGTGCCACCAGCAGAGATCGGACAGGGAACCCCTTGGGCAATCAGCCCCAGCATTTT. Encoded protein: CATSRDRTGNPLGNQPQHF. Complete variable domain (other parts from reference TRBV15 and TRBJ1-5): DAMVIQNPRYQVTQFGKPVTLSCSQTLNHNVMYWYQQKSSQAPKLLFHYYDKDFNNEADTPDNFQSRRPNTSFCFLDIRSPGLGDTAMYLCATSRDRTGNPLGNQPQHFGDGTRLSIL.

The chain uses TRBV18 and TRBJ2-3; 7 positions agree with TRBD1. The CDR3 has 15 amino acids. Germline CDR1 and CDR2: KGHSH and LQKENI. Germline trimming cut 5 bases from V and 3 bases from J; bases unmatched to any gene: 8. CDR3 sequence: CASSSRDSSTDTQYF. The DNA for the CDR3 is TGTGCCAGCTCATCCCGGGACAGTTCTACAGATACGCAGTATTTT.

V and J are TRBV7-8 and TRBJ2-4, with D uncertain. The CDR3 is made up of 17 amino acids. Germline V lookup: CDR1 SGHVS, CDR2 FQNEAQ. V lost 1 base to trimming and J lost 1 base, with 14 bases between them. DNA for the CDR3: TGTGCCAGCAGCTTAGAATTTTCTGGTACGGCCAAAAACATTCAGTACTTC. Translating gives CASSLEFSGTAKNIQYF.

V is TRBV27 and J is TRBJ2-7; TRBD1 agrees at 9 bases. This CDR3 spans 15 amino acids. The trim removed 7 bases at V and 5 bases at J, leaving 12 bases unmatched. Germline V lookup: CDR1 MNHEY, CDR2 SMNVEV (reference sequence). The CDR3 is CASKSPGTGSNEQYF. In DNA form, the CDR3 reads TGTGCCAGCAAATCTCCCGGGACAGGGAGCAACGAGCAGTACTTC.

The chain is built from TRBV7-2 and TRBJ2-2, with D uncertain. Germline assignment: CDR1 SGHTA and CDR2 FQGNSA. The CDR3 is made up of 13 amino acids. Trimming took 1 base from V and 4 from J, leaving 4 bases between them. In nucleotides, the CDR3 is TGTGCCAGCAGCTTAGTATCCACCGGGGAGCTGTTTTTT. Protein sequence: CASSLVSTGELFF. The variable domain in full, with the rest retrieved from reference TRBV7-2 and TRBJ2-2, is GAGVSQSPSNKVTEKGKDVELRCDPISGHTALYWYRQSLGQGLEFLIYFQGNSAPDKSGLPSDRFSAERTGGSVSTLTIQRTQQEDSAVYLCASSLVSTGELFFGEGSRLTVL.

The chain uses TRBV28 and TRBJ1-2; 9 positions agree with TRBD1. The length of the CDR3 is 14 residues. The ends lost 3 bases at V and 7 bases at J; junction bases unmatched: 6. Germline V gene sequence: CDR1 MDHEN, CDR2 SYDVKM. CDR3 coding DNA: TGTGCCAGCAGTTTGATGGGACAGGGAGGTGGCTACACCTTC. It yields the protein CASSLMGQGGGYTF.

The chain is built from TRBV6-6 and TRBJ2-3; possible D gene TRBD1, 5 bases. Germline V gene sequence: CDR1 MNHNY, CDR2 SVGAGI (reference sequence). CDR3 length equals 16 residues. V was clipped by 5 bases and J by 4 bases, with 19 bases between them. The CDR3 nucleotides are TGTGCCAGCAGTCCCCTCCGCGCAGGGTTCCCAGATACGCAGTATTTT. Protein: CASSPLRAGFPDTQYF.

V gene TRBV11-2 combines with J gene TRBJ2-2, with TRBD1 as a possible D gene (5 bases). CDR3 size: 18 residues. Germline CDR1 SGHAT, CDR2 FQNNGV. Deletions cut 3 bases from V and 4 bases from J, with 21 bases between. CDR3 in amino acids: CASSFILRWGSGTGELFF. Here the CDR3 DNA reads TGTGCCAGCAGCTTCATCCTCCGGTGGGGCAGTGGCACCGGGGAGCTGTTTTTT.

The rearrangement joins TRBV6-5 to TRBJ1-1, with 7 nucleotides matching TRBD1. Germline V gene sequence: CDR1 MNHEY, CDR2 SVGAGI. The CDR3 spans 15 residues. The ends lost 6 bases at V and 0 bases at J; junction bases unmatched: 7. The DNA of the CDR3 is TGTGCCAGCAGCCGGACAGGTATTATGAACACTGAAGCTTTCTTT. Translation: CASSRTGIMNTEAFF.

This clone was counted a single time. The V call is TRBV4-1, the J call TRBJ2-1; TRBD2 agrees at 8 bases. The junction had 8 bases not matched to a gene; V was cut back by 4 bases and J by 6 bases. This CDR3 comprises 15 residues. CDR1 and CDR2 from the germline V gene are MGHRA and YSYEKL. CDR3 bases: TGCGCCAGCAGCCCGGCCGGGACTAGGCTCAATGAGCAGTTCTTC. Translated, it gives CASSPAGTRLNEQFF.

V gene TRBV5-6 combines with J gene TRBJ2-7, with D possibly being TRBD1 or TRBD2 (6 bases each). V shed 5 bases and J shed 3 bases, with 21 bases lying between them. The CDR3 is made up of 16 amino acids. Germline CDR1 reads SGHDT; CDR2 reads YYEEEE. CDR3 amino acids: CASSYFGGPKGYEQYF. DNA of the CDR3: TGTGCCAGCAGTTATTTTGGGGGGCCTAAGGGCTACGAGCAGTACTTC.

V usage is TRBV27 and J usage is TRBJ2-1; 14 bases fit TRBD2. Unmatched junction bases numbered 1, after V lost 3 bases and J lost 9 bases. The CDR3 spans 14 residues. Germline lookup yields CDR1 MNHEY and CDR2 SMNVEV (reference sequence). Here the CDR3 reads CASSLGTSGSEQFF. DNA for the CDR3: TGTGCCAGCAGTTTGGGGACTAGCGGGAGTGAGCAGTTCTTC.

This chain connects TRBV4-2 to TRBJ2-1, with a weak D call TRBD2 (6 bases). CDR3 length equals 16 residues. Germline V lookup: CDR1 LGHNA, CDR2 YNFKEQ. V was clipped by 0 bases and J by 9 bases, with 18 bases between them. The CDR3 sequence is CASSQDRAAGSVEQFF. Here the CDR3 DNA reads TGTGCCAGCAGCCAAGATAGGGCGGCGGGGAGCGTTGAGCAGTTCTTC.

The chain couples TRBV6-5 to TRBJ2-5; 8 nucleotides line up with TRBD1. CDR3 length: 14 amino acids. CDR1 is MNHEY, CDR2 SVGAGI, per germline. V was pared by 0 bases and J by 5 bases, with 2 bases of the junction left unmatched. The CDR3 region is CASSYSDREETQYF. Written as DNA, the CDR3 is TGTGCCAGCAGTTACTCGGACAGGGAGGAGACCCAGTACTTC.

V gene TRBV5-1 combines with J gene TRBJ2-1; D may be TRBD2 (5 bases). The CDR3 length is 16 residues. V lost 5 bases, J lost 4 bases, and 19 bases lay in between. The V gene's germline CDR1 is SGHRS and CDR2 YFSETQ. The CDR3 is CASRARERLSYNEQFF. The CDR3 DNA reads TGCGCCAGCAGGGCTCGTGAGCGGTTGTCTTACAATGAGCAGTTCTTC. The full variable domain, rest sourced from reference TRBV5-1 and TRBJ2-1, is KAGVTQTPRYLIKTRGQQVTLSCSPISGHRSVSWYQQTPGQGLQFLFEYFSETQRNKGNFPGRFSGRQFSNSRSEMNVSTLELGDSALYLCASRARERLSYNEQFFGPGTRLTVL.

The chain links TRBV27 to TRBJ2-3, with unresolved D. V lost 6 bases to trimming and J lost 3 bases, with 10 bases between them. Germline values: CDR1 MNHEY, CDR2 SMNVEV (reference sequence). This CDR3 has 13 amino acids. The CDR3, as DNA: TGTGCCAGCAGCACCGGTCGGACAGATACGCAGTATTTT. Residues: CASSTGRTDTQYF.

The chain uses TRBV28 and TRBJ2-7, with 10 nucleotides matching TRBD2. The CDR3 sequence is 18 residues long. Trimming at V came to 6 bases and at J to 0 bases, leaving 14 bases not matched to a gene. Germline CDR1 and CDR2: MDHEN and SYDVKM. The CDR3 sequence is CASSPGSGRAGPSYEQYF. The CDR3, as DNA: TGTGCCAGCAGCCCGGGGAGCGGGAGGGCCGGGCCCTCCTACGAGCAGTACTTC.

DNA of the CDR3: TGTGCCAGCAGCCTCCCCGGGGACGATACGCAGTATTTT. Translating it yields CASSLPGDDTQYF. The J gene is TRBJ2-3, the V gene TRBV5-4; D tentatively fits TRBD1 or TRBD2 (5 bases each). The CDR3 sequence is 13 residues long. V lost 4 bases and J 6 bases, leaving 12 bases between the germline ends. Germline V lookup: CDR1 SGHNT, CDR2 YYREEE (reference sequence).

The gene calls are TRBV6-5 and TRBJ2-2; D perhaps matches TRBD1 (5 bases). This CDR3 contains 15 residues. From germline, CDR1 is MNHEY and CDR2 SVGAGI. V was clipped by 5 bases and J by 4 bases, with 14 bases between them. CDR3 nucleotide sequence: TGTGCCAGCAGTCCTCTGACAGCCTTCACCGGGGAGCTGTTTTTT. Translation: CASSPLTAFTGELFF.

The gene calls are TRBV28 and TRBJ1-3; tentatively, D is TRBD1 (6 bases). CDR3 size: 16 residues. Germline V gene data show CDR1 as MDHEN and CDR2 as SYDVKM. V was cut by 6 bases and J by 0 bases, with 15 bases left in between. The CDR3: CASSQYLGGSGNTIYF. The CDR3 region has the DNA TGTGCCAGCAGCCAATATTTAGGGGGCTCTGGAAACACCATATATTTT. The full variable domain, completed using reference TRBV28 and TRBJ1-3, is DVKVTQSSRYLVKRTGEKVFLECVQDMDHENMFWYRQDPGLGLRLIYFSYDVKMKEKGDIPEGYSVSREKKERFSLILESASTNQTSMYLCASSQYLGGSGNTIYFGEGSWLTVV.

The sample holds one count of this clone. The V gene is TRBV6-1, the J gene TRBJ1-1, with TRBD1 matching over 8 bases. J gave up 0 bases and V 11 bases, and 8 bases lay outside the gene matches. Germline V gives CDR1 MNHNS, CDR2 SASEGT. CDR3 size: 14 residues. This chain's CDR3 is CAGQGGSVNTEAFF. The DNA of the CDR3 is TGTGCCGGACAGGGCGGTTCGGTGAACACTGAAGCTTTCTTT.

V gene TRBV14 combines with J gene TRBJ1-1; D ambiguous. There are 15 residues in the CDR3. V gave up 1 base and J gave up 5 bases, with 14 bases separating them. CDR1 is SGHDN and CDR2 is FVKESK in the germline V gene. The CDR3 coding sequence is TGTGCCAGCAGCCAAGTTCGGGGTAAACTAACTGAAGCTTTCTTT. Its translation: CASSQVRGKLTEAFF.

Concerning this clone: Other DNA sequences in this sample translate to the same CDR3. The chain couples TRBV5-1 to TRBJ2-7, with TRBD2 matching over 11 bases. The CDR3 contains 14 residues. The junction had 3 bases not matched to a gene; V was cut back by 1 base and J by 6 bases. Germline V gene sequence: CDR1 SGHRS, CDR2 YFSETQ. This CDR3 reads CASSLLAGGREQYF. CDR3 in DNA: TGCGCCAGCAGCTTGCTAGCGGGAGGCCGCGAGCAGTACTTC. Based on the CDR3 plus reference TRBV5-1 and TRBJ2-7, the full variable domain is KAGVTQTPRYLIKTRGQQVTLSCSPISGHRSVSWYQQTPGQGLQFLFEYFSETQRNKGNFPGRFSGRQFSNSRSEMNVSTLELGDSALYLCASSLLAGGREQYFGPGTRLTVT.

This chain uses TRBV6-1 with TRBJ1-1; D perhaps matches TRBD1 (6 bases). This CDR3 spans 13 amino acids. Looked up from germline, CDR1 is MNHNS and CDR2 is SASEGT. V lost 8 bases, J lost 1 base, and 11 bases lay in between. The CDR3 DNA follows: TGTGCCAGCCGAGGGACAACGAACACTGAAGCTTTCTTT. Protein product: CASRGTTNTEAFF.